Only a few counts were recorded for the clone carrying this T cell receptor beta chain. What it recognizes is unknown. Unique molecular identifiers were used in preparing the TCRbeta library. One entry per CDR3 protein results from TCRdb running MiXCR on the PCR reads. The data show under 850,000 distinct CDR3 sequences, around 12% seen once. These data belong to a study of T-cell reconstitution after alpha-beta-depleted transplantation in children. Overall study results and limits: High day-60 TCRbeta diversity in some patients came from surviving recipient T cells and thymic progenitors. Newly made T cells mostly supplied T-cell counts and diversity one year after transplant.

CDR1 LNHDA and CDR2 SQIVND come from the germline V gene (reference sequence). This CDR3 spans 14 amino acids. V gave up 3 bases and J gave up 2 bases; unmatched junction bases: 2. The origin of this receptor is a girl under 10 years old with congenital amegakaryocytic thrombocytopenia, due to receive a stem cell transplant. Source: PBMCs, taken before TCRalphabeta/CD19-depleted stem cell transplant. The chain joins TRBV19 to TRBJ2-7; 9 bases are shared with TRBD2. In DNA form, the CDR3 reads TGTGCCAGTAGTATGCTAGCGGGGACCTACGAGCAGTACTTC. Translated: CASSMLAGTYEQYF.